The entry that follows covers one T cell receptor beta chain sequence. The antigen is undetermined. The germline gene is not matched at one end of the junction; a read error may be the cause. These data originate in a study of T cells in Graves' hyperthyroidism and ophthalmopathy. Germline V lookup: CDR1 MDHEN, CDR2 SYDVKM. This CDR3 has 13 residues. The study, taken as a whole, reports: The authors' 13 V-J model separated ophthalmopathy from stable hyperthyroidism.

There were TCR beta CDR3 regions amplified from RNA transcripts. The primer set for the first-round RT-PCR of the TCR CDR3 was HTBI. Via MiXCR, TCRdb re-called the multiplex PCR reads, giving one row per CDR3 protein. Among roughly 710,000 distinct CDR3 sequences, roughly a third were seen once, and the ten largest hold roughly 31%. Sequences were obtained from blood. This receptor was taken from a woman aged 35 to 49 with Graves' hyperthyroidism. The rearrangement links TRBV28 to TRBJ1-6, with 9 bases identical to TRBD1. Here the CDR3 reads CASMGQGNSPLRF. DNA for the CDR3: TGTGCCAGCATGGGACAGGGAAATTCACCCCTCCGCTTT.